The clone carrying this T cell receptor beta chain was picked up many times. Its antigen remains unidentified. Building of the TCR beta libraries involved iRepertoire HTBI primers and Arm-PCR of CDR3 regions. TCRdb re-derived calls from the multiplex PCR reads in MiXCR, one entry per CDR3 protein. The sample shows 400,000 to 500,000 distinct CDR3 sequences, less than 20% of them seen only once. This sample's time point: newly diagnosed GD, antithyroid drugs for less than 3 months. RNA isolated from PBMCs was used to make the TCR library. The sample originates from a study of regulatory T cells in long-lasting Graves disease. Overall study results and limits: TCR diversity in persistent Graves' patients was below that of newly diagnosed ones.

With 7 bases clipped from V and 5 bases from J, the junction kept 2 bases outside the gene matches. There are 14 residues in the CDR3. Germline V gene sequence: CDR1 MNHEY, CDR2 SMNVEV (reference sequence). These records were also assigned to another study, of T cells in Graves' hyperthyroidism and ophthalmopathy. This second report adds: Over 18 months, lack of ophthalmopathy progression marked Graves' hyperthyroidism as stable. Researchers barred patients who had uncontrolled infection, other autoimmune disease, pregnancy or lactation.

Material: peripheral blood mononuclear cells (PBMCs), obtained at new diagnosis, from a patient treated with antithyroid drugs. This sequence originates from a woman aged 25 to 39 with Graves disease. The chain joins TRBV27 to TRBJ2-3; TRBD2 matches at 14 bases. The CDR3 coding sequence is TGTGCCAGCACAGGGACTAGCGGGGGAGATACGCAGTATTTT. This gives the protein CASTGTSGGDTQYF.